This T cell receptor beta chain was retrieved from a study of T-cell reconstitution after alpha-beta-depleted transplantation in children. Findings of the study overall: After transplant, high TCRbeta diversity at day 60 in some patients arose from surviving recipient T cells and thymic progenitors. At the one-year point after transplant, T-cell counts and TCRbeta diversity were found to come mostly from T cells that had been newly produced.

As concerns this clonotype: Its antigen remains unidentified.

Germline lookup yields CDR1 SNHLY and CDR2 FYNNEI. V was clipped by 5 bases and J by 5 bases; unmatched bases: 5. CDR3 length equals 15 residues. Unique molecular identifiers were incorporated into the prepared TCRbeta library. Using its own MiXCR run on the PCR reads, TCRdb lists one record per CDR3 protein. Of hundreds of thousands of distinct CDR3 sequences in the sample, roughly 10% are singletons; the top ten hold roughly 27%. This clonotype originated in a child under two years old with acute myeloid leukemia, due to receive a stem cell transplant. The chain employs TRBV2 and TRBJ2-1; 11 bases fit TRBD2. The input for sequencing was PBMCs, taken before TCRalphabeta/CD19-depleted stem cell transplant. CDR3 in amino acids: CASSLLAGAHNEQFF. The CDR3 DNA reads TGTGCCAGCAGTCTACTAGCGGGAGCCCACAATGAGCAGTTCTTC.